Sequencing of this T cell receptor (beta chain) was carried out in a study of regulatory T cells in long-lasting Graves disease. Described time point: newly diagnosed GD, antithyroid drugs for less than 3 months. Following extraction of RNA from PBMCs, that RNA was used to make the TCR library. Assembly of TCR beta libraries relied on iRepertoire HTBI primers together with Arm-PCR of CDR3 regions. TCRdb reprocessed the multiplex PCR reads via MiXCR and lists one record per CDR3 protein. The sample records hundreds of thousands of distinct CDR3 sequences, roughly 15% being singletons. The germline V and J ends were trimmed by 5 bases and 4 bases, with 14 bases remaining between them. CDR1 and CDR2 from the germline V gene are SEHNR and FQNEAQ (reference sequence). The CDR3 has 15 residues. This clonotype was counted a few times. Its antigen is unidentified. Findings and caveats of the study: Whereas 900 to 1,000 public clonotypes were shared by new patients, persistent patients shared more, at a few thousand.

This sample also belongs to another study, concerning T cells in Graves' hyperthyroidism and ophthalmopathy. This second report adds: Also found in blood were most expanded thyroid clonotypes above 0.001.

This TCR derives from a woman in her twenties or thirties with Graves disease. This specimen consisted of peripheral blood mononuclear cells (PBMCs), obtained at new diagnosis, from a patient treated with antithyroid drugs. This chain uses TRBV7-9 with TRBJ1-4; possible D gene TRBD1, 5 bases. The CDR3 protein is CASSTQSGGNEKLFF. The CDR3, as DNA: TGTGCCAGCAGCACCCAGAGCGGGGGTAATGAAAAACTGTTTTTT.